This T cell receptor beta chain is drawn from a study of vaccination and CD4 T cells after COVID-19. Germline lookup yields CDR1 SGHNT and CDR2 YYREEE (reference sequence). The CDR3 has 14 amino acids. V dropped 10 bases and J dropped 1 base, with 17 bases sitting between them. Specified treatment: approximately 10-day PBMC culture with coronavirus spike peptide pools or control peptides (ViraFEST assay). Cultured CD4+ T-cell DNA underwent Oncomine TCR Beta short-read sequencing. TCRdb re-called the PCR reads through MiXCR, storing one row per CDR3 protein. Among around 18,000 distinct CDR3 sequences listed, 55% to 70% were seen once. Points from the study as a whole: Researchers report that 304 of 307 vaccine-specific clones in convalescent patients proved spike mono-reactive.

In regard to this clonotype: Its antigen is unknown.

The sample consisted of CD4+ T cells from blood, cultured in vitro, taken after SARS-CoV-2 vaccination. This receptor was taken from a human donor who had recovered from COVID-19. The chain has TRBV5-4 and TRBJ1-1; D is undetermined. Written as DNA, the CDR3 is TGTGCCTTAAGTGACGGGAAGAAGAACACTGAAGCTTTCTTT. Its translation is CALSDGKKNTEAFF.